A selection of T cell receptor beta chains follows, all from one sample in a study of blood T cell repertoires in COVID-19. Measured with immunoSEQ multiplex PCR; TCRdb has only the in-frame clones, and not every one. This sample has hundreds of thousands of clones; around 85% occur once, and the top ten carry 1.9%. Sequenced input: PBMCs or T cells enriched from blood (not recorded which). These receptors were taken from a woman in her twenties or thirties who had been exposed to COVID-19. CDR3s leave out the opening cysteine and the closing phenylalanine or tryptophan.

j_gene: TRBJ2-3; len: 9; v_gene: TRBV20-1; CDR3aa: SGRGTDTQY
j_gene: TRBJ1-2; len: 13; v_gene: TRBV30; CDR3aa: AWSGGYRGSYGYT
j_gene: TRBJ1-1; len: 13; v_gene: TRBV10-3; CDR3aa: AITQGGGSNTEAF
j_gene: TRBJ1-2; len: 14; v_gene: TRBV4-1; CDR3aa: ASSQPRTGGAVGYT
j_gene: TRBJ1-6; len: 15; v_gene: TRBV14; CDR3aa: ASSQSWPISYNSPLH
j_gene: TRBJ2-3; len: 12; v_gene: TRBV30; CDR3aa: AWSRQLSTDTQY
j_gene: TRBJ2-3; len: 13; v_gene: TRBV27; CDR3aa: ASRGDGQFTDTQY
j_gene: TRBJ1-5; len: 14; v_gene: TRBV5-4; CDR3aa: ASSLTGSGGNQPQH
j_gene: TRBJ2-7; len: 11; v_gene: TRBV7-9; CDR3aa: ASSNDRMDEQY
j_gene: TRBJ2-5; len: 13; v_gene: TRBV6-5; CDR3aa: ASSYSGLAIETQY
j_gene: TRBJ1-5; len: 13; v_gene: TRBV30; CDR3aa: ASNHARSSNQPQH
j_gene: TRBJ1-1; len: 12; v_gene: TRBV7-9; CDR3aa: ASSLRDMALGAF
j_gene: TRBJ2-3; len: 9; v_gene: TRBV30; CDR3aa: AWRGAGTQY
j_gene: TRBJ2-7; len: 12; v_gene: TRBV5-1; CDR3aa: ASSYRFTGDEQY
j_gene: TRBJ2-5; len: 13; v_gene: TRBV9; CDR3aa: ASSPVNPGLETQY
j_gene: TRBJ1-4; len: 11; v_gene: TRBV27; CDR3aa: ATATGTNEKLF
j_gene: TRBJ2-7; len: 13; v_gene: TRBV2; CDR3aa: ASSNPVGLANEQY
j_gene: TRBJ2-1; len: 13; v_gene: TRBV24-1; CDR3aa: ATGRVRNSYNEQF
j_gene: TRBJ1-6; len: 13; v_gene: TRBV5-1; CDR3aa: ASRLGTGNNSPLH
j_gene: TRBJ1-2; len: 12; v_gene: TRBV5-4; CDR3aa: ASSVVDSTYGYT
j_gene: TRBJ1-4; len: 10; v_gene: TRBV3-1/TRBV3-2; CDR3aa: ASSQGAVKLF
j_gene: TRBJ1-4; len: 13; v_gene: TRBV5-1; CDR3aa: ASSLGQGAREKLF
j_gene: TRBJ1-5; len: 11; v_gene: TRBV6-5; CDR3aa: ASSRQLNQPQH
j_gene: TRBJ2-1; len: 14; v_gene: TRBV9; CDR3aa: ASSVVSGQTHNEQF
j_gene: TRBJ1-2; len: 12; v_gene: TRBV5-1; CDR3aa: ASTTGTGNHGYT
j_gene: TRBJ2-7; len: 12; v_gene: TRBV5-1; CDR3aa: ASSFDKDIYEQY
j_gene: TRBJ2-7; len: 13; v_gene: TRBV28; CDR3aa: ASSAWTYRSYEQY
j_gene: TRBJ1-1; len: 12; v_gene: TRBV6-2/TRBV6-3; CDR3aa: ASSSRQGRAEAF
j_gene: TRBJ2-1; len: 15; v_gene: TRBV27; CDR3aa: ASSSHSTGHDSNEQF
j_gene: TRBJ2-5; len: 14; v_gene: TRBV5-6; CDR3aa: ASSFWGVKGVETQY
j_gene: TRBJ2-1; len: 13; v_gene: TRBV5-1; CDR3aa: ASSLAGFAYNEQF
j_gene: TRBJ1-2; len: 11; v_gene: TRBV27; CDR3aa: ATRDSVNYGYT
j_gene: TRBJ1-1; len: 14; v_gene: TRBV7-9; CDR3aa: ASSPTVTGENTEAF
j_gene: TRBJ1-2; len: 9; v_gene: TRBV28; CDR3aa: ASRMAHGYT
j_gene: TRBJ2-2; len: 15; v_gene: TRBV18; CDR3aa: ASSPLPAGENTGELF
j_gene: TRBJ2-1; len: 13; v_gene: TRBV6-6; CDR3aa: ASSYEGSGVPEQF